This record covers a single T cell receptor (beta chain). The antigen remains unidentified. Per germline, CDR1 SNHLY and CDR2 FYNNEI. The CDR3 is 14 amino acids. These data are taken from a study of Tregs in tolerant kidney transplant recipients. This table comes from immunoSEQ multiplex PCR, and its TCRdb copy is limited to in-frame clones, with some not included. The sample lists some 90,000 clones; around 90% were seen once. Regarding the study as a whole: Few patients were studied, so findings need validation in larger groups. No direct test of biological reproducibility was done here.

Unstimulated regulatory T cells (CD4+CD25+CD127-), CD4+CD25- non-regulatory cells, CD4 and CD8 cells were FACS-sorted from thawed PBMCs. This sequence joins TRBV2 and TRBJ2-5, with TRBD1 matching 7 bases. Gene TRBJ2-7 matches the end of the DNA better, so the J call may be wrong. The TCR was taken from a human donor in good health. The source material was CD8+ T cells from blood. CDR3 in amino acids: CASSDRGFSYEQYF. The CDR3 DNA is TGTGCCAGCAGTGACAGGGGGTTCTCCTACGAGCAGTACTTC.